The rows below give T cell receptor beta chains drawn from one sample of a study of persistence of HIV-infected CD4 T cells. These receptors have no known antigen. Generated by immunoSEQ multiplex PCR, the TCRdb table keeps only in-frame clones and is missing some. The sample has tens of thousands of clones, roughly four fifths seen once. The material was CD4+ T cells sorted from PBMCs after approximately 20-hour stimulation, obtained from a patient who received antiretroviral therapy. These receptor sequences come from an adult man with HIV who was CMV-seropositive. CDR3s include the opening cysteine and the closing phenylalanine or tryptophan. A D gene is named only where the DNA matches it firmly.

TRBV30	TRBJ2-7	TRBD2	CAWSLGLAEIVSYEQYF
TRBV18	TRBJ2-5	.	CASSLRGETQYF
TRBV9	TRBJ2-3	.	CASSVGGAASTDTQYF
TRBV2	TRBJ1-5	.	CASRLLPDGNQPQHF
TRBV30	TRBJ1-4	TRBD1	CAWSAGGTANNEKLFF
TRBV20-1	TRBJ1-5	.	CSASRGIGNQPQHF
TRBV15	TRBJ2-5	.	CATSSRMGWGETQYF
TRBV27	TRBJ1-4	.	CASSSLGISNEKLFF
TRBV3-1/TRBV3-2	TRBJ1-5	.	CASSRREGEPQHF
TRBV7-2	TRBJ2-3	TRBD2	CASSFTAGGYGDTQYF
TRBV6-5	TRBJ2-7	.	CASSATHSYEQYF
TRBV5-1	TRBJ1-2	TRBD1	CASSPPATGDGYTF
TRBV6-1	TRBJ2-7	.	CATLGAGMGEQYF
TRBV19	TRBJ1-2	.	CASSNWAFDDNYGYTF
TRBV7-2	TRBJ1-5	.	CASSLAGKGQPQHF
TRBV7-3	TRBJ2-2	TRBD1	CASSRDRVGTGELFF
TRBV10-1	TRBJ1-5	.	CASPNYFAPNQPQHF
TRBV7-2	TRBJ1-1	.	CASNLGGFNTEAFF
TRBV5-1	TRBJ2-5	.	CASSLGGFQETQYF
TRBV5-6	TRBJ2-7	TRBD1	CASSSRTGYYEQYF
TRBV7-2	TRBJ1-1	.	CASSLVVTWSTEAFF
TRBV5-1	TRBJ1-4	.	CASRSSSTNEKLFF